The sample holds many counts of the clone carrying this TCR beta chain. Its specificity is not known. TCRdb re-called the reads through MiXCR, storing one row per CDR3 protein. Of fewer than 300,000 distinct CDR3 sequences listed, roughly 24% are singletons. Germline CDR1 SGHTA, CDR2 FQGNSA. The CDR3 consists of 14 residues. V lost 2 bases to trimming and J lost 8 bases, with 10 bases between them. The sample comes from a study of T cell repertoires in cytomegalovirus infection. Study results and limitations: Cumulative frequency (of public TCR beta family members) identified carriers of CMV plus the relevant HLA. Dominating the ex vivo response were HLA-C-restricted CMV-specific TCR beta clonotypes.

This receptor was identified in a human donor in good health (CMV status not recorded). Some clones in this sample may be carry-over from other donors' samples. This rearrangement joins TRBV7-2 to TRBJ1-6, with D unresolved. The sequenced sample consisted of PBMCs. CDR3 nucleotides: TGTGCCAGCAGCTTACAGACACTCGATTCACCCCTCCACTTT. Translating it yields CASSLQTLDSPLHF. The whole variable domain, filled in from reference TRBV7-2 and TRBJ1-6, reads GAGVSQSPSNKVTEKGKDVELRCDPISGHTALYWYRQSLGQGLEFLIYFQGNSAPDKSGLPSDRFSAERTGGSVSTLTIQRTQQEDSAVYLCASSLQTLDSPLHFGNGTRLTVT.